This is a list of T cell receptor beta chains from one sample in a study of beta chain features in type 1 diabetes. The assay was immunoSEQ multiplex PCR, and TCRdb's table has in-frame clones only and misses some. The table includes some 330,000 clones, roughly an eighth detected once. Sequences were obtained from naive CD4+ T cells from blood. Every receptor here comes from a woman under 30 with type 1 diabetes. CDR3s include the opening cysteine and the closing phenylalanine or tryptophan. A D gene is named only where the DNA matches it firmly. Clone size appears in some rows only: once, few, many, or a class for an expanded clone.

cdr3_length j_call v_call d_call clone_size cdr3_nt cdr3_aa
13 TRBJ1-1 TRBV25-1 TRBD1 few TGTGCCAGCACACTTACAGGGGGCCGTGAAGCTTTCTTT CASTLTGGREAFF
14 TRBJ2-2 TRBV19 - - TGTGCCAGTAGTGAGGGACAAAGAACCGGGGAGCTGTTTTTT CASSEGQRTGELFF
11 TRBJ1-2 TRBV11-1 - - TGTGCCAGCAGCTCGGGCTATGGCTACACCTTC CASSSGYGYTF
12 TRBJ1-3 TRBV25-1 - - TGTGCCAGCAGGGGCGGGGGAAACACCATATATTTT CASRGGGNTIYF
14 TRBJ1-5 TRBV6-1 - - TGTGCCAGCAGTGACGCGGGGGGTAATCAGCCCCAGCATTTT CASSDAGGNQPQHF
15 TRBJ1-6 TRBV7-9 - few TGTGCCAGCAGCCCCTCGGAGGCTCCCAATTCACCCCTCCACTTT CASSPSEAPNSPLHF
13 TRBJ1-2 TRBV6-5 - - TGTGCCACTCACCGGAGCGGGCAGAATGGCTACACCTTC CATHRSGQNGYTF
14 TRBJ2-1 TRBV9 TRBD2 few TGTGCCAGCAGCGTAGGGCCGGGGAGGGATGAGCAGTTCTTC CASSVGPGRDEQFF
15 TRBJ2-7 TRBV18 TRBD2 - TGTGCCAGCTCGAAGACTAGCGGGATGAACTACGAGCAGTACTTC CASSKTSGMNYEQYF
12 TRBJ1-2 TRBV5-6 - - TGTGCCAGCAGCTTGTACAGGGAGAACTACACCTTC CASSLYRENYTF
15 TRBJ1-2 TRBV7-9 - - TGTGCCAGCAGCTCGGCAGGTTCCTCTAACTATGGCTACACCTTC CASSSAGSSNYGYTF
13 TRBJ2-5 TRBV10-3 - - TGTGCCATCAGGGGGCGAGAAGGAGAGACCCAGTACTTC CAIRGREGETQYF
14 TRBJ1-5 TRBV6-6 - - TGTGCCAGCAGTTACGGGACATCTTGGCAGCCCCAGCATTTT CASSYGTSWQPQHF
16 TRBJ2-2 TRBV4-3 TRBD1 - TGCGCCAGCAGCCACGATCGACAGGGGAACACCGGGGAGCTGTTTTTT CASSHDRQGNTGELFF
14 TRBJ1-2 TRBV11-2 TRBD1 few TGTGCCAGCAGCTTAGACGGGACAGGGGGTGGCTACACCTTC CASSLDGTGGGYTF
18 TRBJ2-4 TRBV7-9 - few TGTGCCAGCAGCTACTGGGGGCGCGAACGCGGGTCCAAAAACATTCAGTACTTC CASSYWGRERGSKNIQYF
14 TRBJ2-1 TRBV7-3 TRBD2 - TGTGCCAGCAGCCTTGGACTAGCGGGAGACGAGCAGTTCTTC CASSLGLAGDEQFF
14 TRBJ2-7 TRBV21-1 - few TGTGCCAGCAGCTGTCATGGGCAGGGCTACGAGCAGTACTTC CASSCHGQGYEQYF
13 TRBJ2-7 TRBV28 - few TGTGCCAGCAGTGCCCCCACTACCCACGAGCAGTACTTC CASSAPTTHEQYF
15 TRBJ2-1 TRBV18 TRBD2 few TGTGCCAGCTCACCACTAGCGGGAGATGGAAATGAGCAGTTCTTC CASSPLAGDGNEQFF
15 TRBJ2-3 TRBV7-6 TRBD2 - TGTGCCAGCAGCTTAGGAACTAGCGGCACAGATACGCAGTATTTT CASSLGTSGTDTQYF
15 TRBJ1-5 TRBV29-1 TRBD1 - TGCAGCGTTACCCAGGGGGCAAGTGGCAATCAGCCCCAGCATTTT CSVTQGASGNQPQHF
15 TRBJ1-5 TRBV5-1 TRBD1 - TGCGCCAGCAGCAGGGGGGACAGGGGGTGGGAGCCCCAGCATTTT CASSRGDRGWEPQHF
16 TRBJ2-1 TRBV5-1 TRBD2 few TGCGCCAGCAGCTTCGAAGCGGGGGGGAAGTACAATGAGCAGTTCTTC CASSFEAGGKYNEQFF
17 TRBJ2-1 TRBV4-3 TRBD2 - TGCGCCAGCAGCCAAGAGTGGGAAGCTAGCGGGGACAATGAGCAGTTCTTC CASSQEWEASGDNEQFF
13 TRBJ2-5 TRBV14 TRBD2 few TGTGCCAGCAGCCAAGGACTAGCGGAGACCCAGTACTTC CASSQGLAETQYF
14 TRBJ2-6 TRBV2 TRBD1 - TGTGCCAGGGGACAGTCCTCTGGGGCCAACGTCCTGACTTTC CARGQSSGANVLTF
16 TRBJ2-7 TRBV4-3 TRBD2 few TGCGCCAGCAGCCAGGGGGGGGGTAGCAGGGCTGGCGAGCAGTACTTC CASSQGGGSRAGEQYF
13 TRBJ2-7 TRBV14 TRBD1 few TGTGCCAGCAGCCAAGCAGGGGGCGGGAAGCAGTACTTC CASSQAGGGKQYF
11 TRBJ2-1 TRBV21-1 - - TGTGCCAGCTGCACATACAATGAGCAGTTCTTC CASCTYNEQFF
14 TRBJ1-2 TRBV6-6 TRBD1 few TGTGCCAGCAGTTTGGGACAGCCAAACTATGGCTACACCTTC CASSLGQPNYGYTF
16 TRBJ2-3 TRBV9 TRBD2 few TGTGCCAGCAGTCCAGGACTAGCGGGGAATACAGATACGCAGTATTTT CASSPGLAGNTDTQYF
16 TRBJ2-4 TRBV4-3 TRBD1 few TGCGCCAGCAGCCAAGGGGTACCGGGACAGGGAAACATTCAGTACTTC CASSQGVPGQGNIQYF
15 TRBJ1-1 TRBV30 TRBD1 - TGTGCCTGGACCTCAGTGGGACAGGGGGGCACTGAAGCTTTCTTT CAWTSVGQGGTEAFF
13 TRBJ2-1 TRBV5-1 - few TGCGCCAGCAGCTTGGGTAGTTTCAATGAGCAGTTCTTC CASSLGSFNEQFF
15 TRBJ1-1 TRBV15 TRBD1 few TGTGCCACCAGCAGAGCAACAGGGGTGGCCACTGAAGCTTTCTTT CATSRATGVATEAFF
16 TRBJ2-6 TRBV7-3 - few TGTGCCAGCAGCCCGTATCGGGGGGCCGGGGCCAACGTCCTGACTTTC CASSPYRGAGANVLTF
15 TRBJ1-1 TRBV7-8 TRBD1 - TGTGCCAGCAGTCGAGGGGGCGCGTGGGACACTGAAGCTTTCTTT CASSRGGAWDTEAFF
9 TRBJ2-7 TRBV29-1 - few TGCAGCGCGGACTTTAACCGGACCTTC CSADFNRTF
15 TRBJ1-2 TRBV5-4 TRBD1 few TGTGCCAGCAGCCCCAGGGGGACAGGGCTGGTTGGCTACACCTTC CASSPRGTGLVGYTF
15 TRBJ2-5 TRBV28 TRBD1 - TGTGCCAGCAGTTCATCCGGGACAGGGAGAAAGACCCAGTACTTC CASSSSGTGRKTQYF
12 TRBJ2-5 TRBV30 - few TGTGCCTGGAGTGCTTCGGGGGAGACCCAGTACTTC CAWSASGETQYF
15 TRBJ2-7 TRBV7-9 - - TGTGCCAGCAGCTTAGATGCGGGCGGGGCCCCGGAGCCGTACTTC CASSLDAGGAPEPYF
16 TRBJ2-3 TRBV7-7 - - TGTGCTAGCAGCCTCCGAAGCGGCCAGGAGGGAGATACGCAGTATTTT CASSLRSGQEGDTQYF
15 TRBJ2-2 TRBV5-5 - few TGTGCCAGCAGCTATAGCGTTTCGGGCACCGGGGAGCTGTTTTTT CASSYSVSGTGELFF
17 TRBJ1-5 TRBV12-5 - few TGTGCTAGTGTCATGACGGCGGGGGCTTATAGCAATCAGCCCCAGCATTTT CASVMTAGAYSNQPQHF
15 TRBJ2-1 TRBV25-1 TRBD1 - TGTGCCAGCAGTGAATACCGGGACAGGGGAAATGAGCAGTTCTTC CASSEYRDRGNEQFF
17 TRBJ1-1 TRBV13 - - TGTGCCAGCAGCTTATCTGGTAGAGGGCACAGGAACACTGAAGCTTTCTTT CASSLSGRGHRNTEAFF
12 TRBJ2-2 TRBV25-1 - - TGTGCCAGCAGCCAGAACACCGGGGAGCTGTTTTTT CASSQNTGELFF
14 TRBJ2-5 TRBV5-1 - few TGCGCCAGCAGTCTTCGGCGGCCCCAGGAGACCCAGTACTTC CASSLRRPQETQYF
13 TRBJ2-1 TRBV5-1 TRBD2 few TGCGCCAGCAGCCCGCGACTAGCTGTTGAGCAGTTCTTC CASSPRLAVEQFF
14 TRBJ1-2 TRBV29-1 - - TGCAGCGTTGAAGATCGGGGGGCTGGCTATGGCTACACCTTC CSVEDRGAGYGYTF
14 TRBJ2-7 TRBV5-4 - few TGTGCCAGCAGCCGCCAGGTCCCAGGGTACGAGCAGTACTTC CASSRQVPGYEQYF
14 TRBJ2-1 TRBV7-6 - - TGTGCCAGCAGCCCCGGATCGTCCCTAGGTGAGCAGTTCTTC CASSPGSSLGEQFF